This paragraph reports one TCR beta chain. Its cognate antigen is unknown. Unique molecular identifiers were present in the TCR beta cDNA libraries. Roughly 500,000 cDNA molecules were obtained per 1 to 10 million input T cells. MiXCR, applied by TCRdb to the PCR reads, yields one record per CDR3 protein. The table records 600,000 to 750,000 distinct CDR3 sequences, 55% to 70% of them present only once. Trimming removed 6 bases from V and 1 base from J; junction bases left unmatched: 8. Germline loops: CDR1 DFQATT, CDR2 SNEGSKA (reference sequence). The CDR3 runs to 14 residues. This entry belongs to a study of post-analysis software for immune sequencing data. In the study overall: The cohort encompassed relapsing-remitting, secondary progressive and progressive-relapsing multiple sclerosis disease courses. Study observations and caveats: Elevated frequency relative to controls characterized 4 or 5 TRBV segments in patients, TRBV5-6, TRBV5-1 and TRBV20-1 among them. Among multiple sclerosis patients, normalized Chao1 diversity was significantly below that of controls. F measure showed strong co-clustering of same-batch samples.

This TCR derives from a girl aged 2-10 years with multiple sclerosis. The chain links TRBV20-1 to TRBJ1-2, with 7 bases lining up with TRBD1. Specimen: blood. CDR3 protein: CSAGGQDINYGYTF. The CDR3 region has the DNA TGCAGTGCCGGTGGACAGGATATTAACTATGGCTACACCTTC.